The clone carrying this T cell receptor beta chain was found once. Antigen: not known. A multiplex PCR was run with 60 Vbeta primers and 13 Jbeta primers. Authors' processing steps: A follow-up analysis tallied around 76 million unique TCR beta chains, roughly 11 million shared. TCRdb keeps only in-frame clones here, not all; method: immunoSEQ multiplex PCR. D and trimming come from the DNA, and the V and J calls and clone size come from that table. Here the sample spans some 190,000 clones, around 79% being singletons. These data are taken from a study of cytomegalovirus exposure and HLA in healthy donors. As for the study in general: An early release of data contained roughly 86 million unique TCRs, which came from HLA-typed donors.

V lost 2 bases and J lost 9, with 12 bases in between. CDR1 SGHNT and CDR2 YYREEE come from the germline V gene (reference sequence). The CDR3 consists of 12 residues. Notes on the study in general: As a later analysis revealed, most CMV-associated TCR beta chains appeared HLA-restricted. Earlier findings revealed that most TCR beta V segments proved productive either about 90% or about 30% of the time.

The gene calls are TRBV5-4 and TRBJ2-7; possibly TRBD2 for D (6 bases). The source of this sequence is a woman aged 18-29 years in good health and CMV-seronegative. Sequenced material: PBMCs. CDR3 in DNA: TGTGCCAGCAGCTTCGGAGGGGCGGGGCAGTACTTC. Protein sequence: CASSFGGAGQYF.